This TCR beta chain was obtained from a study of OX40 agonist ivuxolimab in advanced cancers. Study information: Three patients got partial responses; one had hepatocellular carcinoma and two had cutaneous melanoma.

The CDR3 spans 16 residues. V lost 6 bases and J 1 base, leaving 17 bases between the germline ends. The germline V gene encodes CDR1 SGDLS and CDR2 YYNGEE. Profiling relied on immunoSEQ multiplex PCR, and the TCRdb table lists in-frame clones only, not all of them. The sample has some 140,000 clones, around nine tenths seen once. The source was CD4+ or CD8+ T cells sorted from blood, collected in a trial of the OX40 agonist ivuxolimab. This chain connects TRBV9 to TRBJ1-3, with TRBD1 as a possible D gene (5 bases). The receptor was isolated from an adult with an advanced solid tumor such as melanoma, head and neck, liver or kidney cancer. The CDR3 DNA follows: TGTGCCAGCACCGGAGGACCCGGGGGGTCTGGAAACACCATATATTTT. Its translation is CASTGGPGGSGNTIYF.